A single sample gave rise to the 28 T cell receptor beta chains below, sequenced in a study of blood T cells in healthy people across ages. Alongside a J-beta primer mix, a sample-barcoded 5' primer served in a second PCR lasting about 7 to 11 cycles. TCRdb re-derived calls from the 5' RACE reads in MiXCR, one entry per CDR3 protein. The table lists 1.5 million to 2 million distinct CDR3 sequences, 28% of them singletons. The sequencing sample was made of blood. The receptors originated from a woman in her 30s in good health.

This clonotype was seen ten or more times. The chain has TRBV9 and TRBJ2-7; D not resolved. The CDR3 is 16 residues long. Trimming took off 1 base at V and 1 base at J, with 15 bases between the two ends. Germline V gene lookup returns CDR1 SGDLS and CDR2 YYNGEE. CDR3 bases: TGTGCCAGCAGCGTACTAAAGGGCTTGGATTCCTACGAGCAGTACTTC. Translated, it gives CASSVLKGLDSYEQYF. The full variable domain, its missing parts supplied by reference TRBV9 and TRBJ2-7, is DSGVTQTPKHLITATGQRVTLRCSPRSGDLSVYWYQQSLDQGLQFLIQYYNGEERAKGNILERFSAQQFPDLHSELNLSSLELGDSALYFCASSVLKGLDSYEQYFGPGTRLTVT.

This clonotype was found many times. Written as DNA, the CDR3 is TGTGCCAGCAGTGAAGAGACAGATACGCAGTATTTT. Translating gives CASSEETDTQYF. J is TRBJ2-3 and V is TRBV2; D unresolved. The CDR3 has 12 amino acids. Looked up from germline, CDR1 is SNHLY and CDR2 is FYNNEI. Trimming took 1 base from V and 3 from J, leaving 2 bases between them.

Many counts were recorded for this clonotype. The chain has TRBV24-1 and TRBJ2-5, with 7 bases lining up with TRBD1. Germline CDR1 and CDR2: KGHDR and SFDVKD. V lost 9 bases, J lost 0 bases, and 9 bases stayed unmatched. The CDR3 runs 15 residues. The CDR3 DNA follows: TGTGCCACCGTAGCTCGGACAGGAAACCAAGAGACCCAGTACTTC. Encoded protein: CATVARTGNQETQYF.

The chain uses TRBV20-1 and TRBJ2-3; 7 bases fit TRBD2. Germline trimming cut 6 bases from V and 2 bases from J; bases unmatched to any gene: 5. The CDR3 runs to 13 residues. The germline CDR1 and CDR2 sequences are DFQATT and SNEGSKA (reference sequence). This CDR3 is CSASLADTDTQYF. The DNA for the CDR3 is TGCAGTGCCTCCCTAGCGGACACAGATACGCAGTATTTT.

The J gene is TRBJ2-3, the V gene TRBV19; 11 bases align to TRBD2. After removal of 9 bases from V and 2 bases from J, the junction contained 10 bases not matched to a gene. The CDR3 has 16 amino acids. Per the germline V gene, CDR1 is LNHDA and CDR2 is SQIVND (reference sequence). In DNA form, the CDR3 reads TGTGCCAGCCGATTGTCGACTAGCGGGGTCACAGATACGCAGTATTTT. The encoded protein is CASRLSTSGVTDTQYF.

This clonotype was detected only a few times. The CDR3 bases are TGTGCCAGCAGTGAATCTATTAGCGGGAAGGCGGGGGAGCAGTACTTC. This sequence encodes CASSESISGKAGEQYF. The chain combines TRBV25-1 with TRBJ2-5, with 8 bases lining up with TRBD2. The CDR3 loop spans 16 amino acids. CDR1 and CDR2 (germline): MGHDK, SYGVNS. V was clipped by 1 base and J by 11 bases; unmatched bases: 15.

This clonotype was detected only a few times. This chain connects TRBV29-1 to TRBJ2-3, with D maybe TRBD2 (6 bases). V shed 6 bases and J shed 4 bases, with 11 bases lying between them. CDR3 length: 12 residues. Germline assignment: CDR1 SQVTM and CDR2 ANQGSEA. The CDR3: CSVAGPPDTQYF. In nucleotides, the CDR3 is TGCAGCGTCGCGGGGCCCCCAGATACGCAGTATTTT.

This clonotype was picked up a small number of times. The V gene is TRBV29-1, the J gene TRBJ2-3, with no clear D. The CDR3 loop spans 15 amino acids. The germline V and J ends were trimmed by 7 bases and 2 bases, with 19 bases remaining between them. Germline lookup yields CDR1 SQVTM and CDR2 ANQGSEA. The CDR3 nucleotides are TGCAGCGCCCTAAGAGCTACACTGCACACAGATACGCAGTATTTT. Protein sequence: CSALRATLHTDTQYF.

This chain connects TRBV20-1 to TRBJ2-3; either TRBD1 or TRBD2 may supply D (5 bases each). The CDR3 is 15 amino acids. Germline V gives CDR1 DFQATT, CDR2 SNEGSKA (reference sequence). V gave up 2 bases and J gave up 0 bases, with 12 bases separating them. The CDR3 nucleotides read TGCAGTGCTAGAAGAGGGACCTCTAGCACAGATACGCAGTATTTT. Protein: CSARRGTSSTDTQYF.

In this sample, this clonotype turned up many times. The chain links TRBV5-1 to TRBJ2-7; TRBD1 agrees at 8 bases. V dropped 1 base and J dropped 4; count of bases not matched to a gene: 7. This CDR3 is built from 15 residues. CDR1 is SGHRS, CDR2 YFSETQ, per germline. CDR3 protein: CASSLFLGTGYEQYF. CDR3 bases: TGCGCCAGCAGCTTGTTTCTAGGGACAGGATACGAGCAGTACTTC.

This clonotype was observed many times. The CDR3: CASSLMGTSGIYEQYF. In DNA form, the CDR3 reads TGTGCCAGCTCACTGATGGGGACTAGCGGGATATACGAGCAGTACTTC. V is TRBV18 and J is TRBJ2-7; 13 bases agree with TRBD2. The V segment lost 4 bases and the J segment 4 bases; nucleotides outside the gene matches: 7. Germline CDR1 and CDR2: KGHSH and LQKENI. This CDR3 comprises 16 residues.

This clonotype was seen ten or more times. CDR3 amino acids: CASSSRVTYNEQFF. CDR3 nucleotides: TGTGCCAGCAGCTCTAGGGTTACCTACAATGAGCAGTTCTTC. The chain uses TRBV7-2 and TRBJ2-1; no definite D call. This CDR3 contains 14 residues. Germline assignment: CDR1 SGHTA and CDR2 FQGNSA. V was cut by 4 bases and J by 2 bases, with 9 bases left in between. Combining the CDR3 with reference TRBV7-2 and TRBJ2-1 gives the whole variable domain GAGVSQSPSNKVTEKGKDVELRCDPISGHTALYWYRQSLGQGLEFLIYFQGNSAPDKSGLPSDRFSAERTGGSVSTLTIQRTQQEDSAVYLCASSSRVTYNEQFFGPGTRLTVL.

There are many counts of this clonotype. The rearrangement joins TRBV7-3 to TRBJ2-6, with D maybe TRBD1 (6 bases). CDR1 and CDR2 from the germline V gene are SGHTA and FQGTGA. Trimming removed 1 base from V and 2 bases from J, with 9 bases in between. CDR3 length equals 16 residues. The CDR3, as DNA: TGTGCCAGCAGCTTAAGGCAGGGGACTGGGGCCAACGTCCTGACTTTC. This translates into CASSLRQGTGANVLTF.

The chain's CDR3 is CASSTRAGTYYNEQYF. The CDR3 DNA sequence: TGTGCCAGCAGCACGCGAGCGGGGACTTACTACAATGAGCAGTACTTC. The V and J genes are TRBV13 and TRBJ2-4; 7 nucleotides line up with TRBD2. V shed 5 bases and J 13 bases; nucleotides not matched to a gene: 20. CDR3 length: 16 amino acids. Germline assignment: CDR1 PRHDT and CDR2 FYEKMQ (reference sequence).

This clonotype was seen more than once but under ten times. The chain recombines TRBV6-6 with TRBJ1-2; TRBD1 aligns across 7 bases. J was trimmed by 3 bases and V by 0 bases; bases with no gene match: 7. CDR1 is MNHNY and CDR2 is SVGAGI in the germline V gene (reference sequence). The CDR3 loop spans 16 amino acids. CDR3 protein: CASSYSKQGSDYGYTF. For the CDR3, the DNA is TGTGCCAGCAGTTACTCGAAACAGGGGAGTGACTATGGCTACACCTTC.

This clonotype was counted ten times or more. The chain employs TRBV7-6 and TRBJ2-7; 10 bases fit TRBD2. Germline V gives CDR1 SGHVS, CDR2 FNYEAQ. The CDR3 runs 18 residues. V was pared by 5 bases and J by 0 bases, with 13 bases of the junction left unmatched. CDR3 in DNA: TGTGCCAGCAGCCCCGAAAGCGGGGGGGGTTTCTTCTCCTACGAGCAGTACTTC. Its translation: CASSPESGGGFFSYEQYF. The entire variable domain, with the rest obtained from reference TRBV7-6 and TRBJ2-7, is as follows: GAGVSQSPRYKVTKRGQDVALRCDPISGHVSLYWYRQALGQGPEFLTYFNYEAQQDKSGLPNDRFSAERPEGSISTLTIQRTEQRDSAMYRCASSPESGGGFFSYEQYFGPGTRLTVT.

This clonotype was found many times. The chain recombines TRBV9 with TRBJ2-7; no definite D call. CDR1 is SGDLS, CDR2 YYNGEE, per germline. The V gene lost 4 bases and the J gene lost 1 base, with 12 bases spanning the gap. The CDR3 spans 14 residues. CDR3 loop: CASSPRDVSYEQYF. Written as DNA, the CDR3 is TGTGCCAGCAGCCCTCGAGACGTTTCCTACGAGCAGTACTTC.

V usage is TRBV12-3 or TRBV12-4 and J usage is TRBJ2-5; the D gene is possibly TRBD1 (6 bases). This CDR3 is 13 amino acids long. Between the trimmed V and J ends, which lost 6 bases and 0 bases, there was a span of 8 bases. DNA of the CDR3: TGTGCCAGCAGCAACAGGGACCAAGAGACCCAGTACTTC. It yields the protein CASSNRDQETQYF.

The chain carries TRBV7-2 and TRBJ2-3; D is unclear. Trimming cost V 4 bases and J 4 bases, with 9 bases left between them. Per the germline V gene, CDR1 is SGHTA and CDR2 is FQGNSA. The CDR3 covers 13 residues. The chain's CDR3 is CASSSQIPDTQYF. CDR3 sequence (DNA): TGTGCCAGCAGCTCTCAGATTCCAGATACGCAGTATTTT.

The rearrangement links TRBV4-3 to TRBJ2-5, with D hard to call. The J call may not be correct, given that the DNA end is closer to TRBJ2-7. The CDR3 totals 16 residues. Looked up from germline, CDR1 is LGHNA and CDR2 is YSLEER. The CDR3 spells CASSQDLGTGLDEQYF. CDR3 sequence (DNA): TGCGCCAGCAGCCAAGATCTGGGTACCGGGCTCGACGAGCAGTACTTC.

The CDR3 reads CASSYVGGNYGYTF. The CDR3, as DNA: TGTGCCAGCAGTTACGTTGGGGGCAACTATGGCTACACCTTC. The chain employs TRBV6-5 and TRBJ1-2; the D gene is possibly TRBD1 (6 bases). Germline assignment: CDR1 MNHEY and CDR2 SVGAGI. This CDR3 is built from 14 residues. Trimming pared 2 bases from V and 2 bases from J, leaving 9 bases between.

V and J are TRBV14 and TRBJ2-3, with D possibly matching TRBD2 (7 bases). The length of the CDR3 is 17 residues. V dropped 2 bases and J dropped 3 bases, with 18 bases sitting between them. Germline CDR1 is SGHDN and CDR2 is FVKESK. For the CDR3, the DNA is TGTGCCAGCAGCCAAAATTCTTGGGGGGGCCTAACAGATACGCAGTATTTT. As protein: CASSQNSWGGLTDTQYF.

The chain combines TRBV20-1 with TRBJ2-7; D remains unclear. The CDR3 loop spans 14 amino acids. The ends were cut back, 6 bases at V and 3 bases at J, with 18 bases in the middle. Per germline, CDR1 DFQATT and CDR2 SNEGSKA (reference sequence). Written as DNA, the CDR3 is TGCAGTGCCCTCGAAGACGGTCCCTTCTACGAGCAGTACTTC. This gives the protein CSALEDGPFYEQYF.

This clonotype was counted only a few times. This chain connects TRBV29-1 to TRBJ2-1, with TRBD2 matching 10 bases. Germline CDR1 reads SQVTM; CDR2 reads ANQGSEA. This CDR3 comprises 18 residues. V lost 8 bases to trimming and J lost 0 bases; unmatched junction nucleotides: 16. CDR3 DNA: TGCAGCCTAATAAAGGGTAGCGGGGGGATAAGCTCCTACAATGAGCAGTTCTTC. It encodes CSLIKGSGGISSYNEQFF.

The V and J genes are TRBV20-1 and TRBJ2-1; a possible D gene is TRBD2 (5 bases). The germline V gene encodes CDR1 DFQATT and CDR2 SNEGSKA (reference sequence). The CDR3 consists of 14 residues. V dropped 1 base and J dropped 1 base, with 8 bases sitting between them. The CDR3 loop reads CSARAWRSYNEQFF. CDR3 bases: TGCAGTGCTAGAGCATGGAGGTCCTACAATGAGCAGTTCTTC.

This clonotype was seen just once. As the CDR3 is not closed by the conserved phenylalanine or tryptophan, this likely results from a read error. The CDR3 here is CSARNDGANVLTY. The CDR3 region has the DNA TGCAGTGCTAGGAATGACGGGGCCAACGTCCTGACTTAC. The chain employs TRBV20-1 and TRBJ2-6; D remains ambiguous. Germline V gene lookup returns CDR1 DFQATT and CDR2 SNEGSKA (reference sequence). The CDR3 runs to 13 residues. V gave up 3 bases and J gave up 4 bases, with 7 bases separating them.

This chain connects TRBV7-9 to TRBJ2-6; perhaps TRBD1 as D (5 bases). The CDR3 length is 17 residues. Germline CDR1 and CDR2: SEHNR and FQNEAQ (reference sequence). V dropped 5 bases and J dropped 2 bases, with 16 bases sitting between them. CDR3 in DNA: TGTGCCAGCAGCCAGAAGGGGCGTTGGACTGGGGCCAACGTCCTGACTTTC. Amino acid sequence: CASSQKGRWTGANVLTF.

This clonotype is a singleton in its sample. The V and J genes are TRBV11-2 and TRBJ2-3; D is uncertain. CDR3 length equals 14 residues. The V and J ends lost 5 bases and 7 bases respectively, with 16 bases between them. CDR1 is SGHAT and CDR2 is FQNNGV in the germline V gene. The CDR3 spells CASSRGWPANTQYF. The CDR3 DNA is TGTGCCAGCAGCCGCGGCTGGCCTGCAAATACGCAGTATTTT.